This T cell receptor beta chain was found in a study of post-analysis software for immune sequencing data. Study-wide results and caveats: A few TRBV segments occurring more often in patients than controls included TRBV5-6, TRBV5-1 and TRBV20-1.

Unique molecular identifiers were built into the TCR beta cDNA libraries. TCRdb re-called the PCR reads with MiXCR, one entry per CDR3 protein. The table shows roughly 670,000 distinct CDR3 sequences, with roughly three fifths occurring only once. Trimming took 1 base from V and 0 from J, leaving 7 bases between them. CDR1 and CDR2 from the germline V gene are LGHNA and YNFKEQ. CDR3 size: 15 residues. As for this clonotype: The antigen remains unidentified.

What was sequenced was blood. The chain uses TRBV4-2 and TRBJ2-1; D gene unclear. This sequence originates from a girl aged 2-10 years with multiple sclerosis. CDR3 amino acids: CASSQAQDSYNEQFF. For the CDR3, the DNA is TGTGCCAGCAGCCAAGCCCAGGACTCCTACAATGAGCAGTTCTTC.